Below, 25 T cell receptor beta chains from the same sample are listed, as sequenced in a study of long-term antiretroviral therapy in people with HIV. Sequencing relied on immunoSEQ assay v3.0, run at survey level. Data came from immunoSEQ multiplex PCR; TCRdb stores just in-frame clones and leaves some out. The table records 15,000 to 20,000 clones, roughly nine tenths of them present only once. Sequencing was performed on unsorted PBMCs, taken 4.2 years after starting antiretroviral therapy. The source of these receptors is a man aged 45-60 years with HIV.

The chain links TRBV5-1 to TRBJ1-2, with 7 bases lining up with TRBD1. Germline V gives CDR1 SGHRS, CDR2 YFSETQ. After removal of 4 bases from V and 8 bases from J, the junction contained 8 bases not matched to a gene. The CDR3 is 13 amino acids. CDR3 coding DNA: TGCGCCAGCAGCCCTGACAGGGTTGAGGGCTACACCTTC. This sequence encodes CASSPDRVEGYTF.

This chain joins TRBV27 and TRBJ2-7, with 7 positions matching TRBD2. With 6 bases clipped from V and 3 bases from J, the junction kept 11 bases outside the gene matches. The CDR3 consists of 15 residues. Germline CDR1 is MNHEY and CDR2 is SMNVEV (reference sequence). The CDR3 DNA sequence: TGTGCCAGCAGGGGAGGGACGGACCCATACTACGAGCAGTACTTC. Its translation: CASRGGTDPYYEQYF.

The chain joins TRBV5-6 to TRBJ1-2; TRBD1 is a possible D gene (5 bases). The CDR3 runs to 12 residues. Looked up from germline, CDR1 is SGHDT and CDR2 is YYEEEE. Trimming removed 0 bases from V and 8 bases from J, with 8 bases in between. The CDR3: CASSLDGGGYTF. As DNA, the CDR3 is TGTGCCAGCAGCTTGGACGGGGGGGGCTACACCTTC.

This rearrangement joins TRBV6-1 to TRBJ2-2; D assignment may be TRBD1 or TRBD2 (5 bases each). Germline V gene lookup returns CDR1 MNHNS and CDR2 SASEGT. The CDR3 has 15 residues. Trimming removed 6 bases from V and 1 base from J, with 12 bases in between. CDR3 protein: CASRRETGNTGELFF. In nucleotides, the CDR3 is TGTGCCAGCAGGAGGGAAACAGGGAACACCGGGGAGCTGTTTTTT.

The CDR3 protein is CASSPGGPLADTQYF. DNA of the CDR3: TGCGCCAGCAGCCCGGGGGGGCCTTTGGCAGATACGCAGTATTTT. This chain connects TRBV5-1 to TRBJ2-3; 8 positions match TRBD2. Losses at the gene ends were 4 bases for V and 4 bases for J; bases not matched to a gene: 8. The CDR3 spans 15 residues. CDR1 and CDR2 (germline): SGHRS, YFSETQ.

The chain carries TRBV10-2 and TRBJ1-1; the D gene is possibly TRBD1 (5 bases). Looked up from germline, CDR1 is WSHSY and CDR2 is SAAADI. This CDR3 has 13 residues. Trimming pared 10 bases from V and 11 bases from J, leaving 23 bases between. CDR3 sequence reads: CATQQPQAGRAFF. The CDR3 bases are TGCGCCACCCAACAGCCCCAGGCAGGGAGGGCTTTCTTT.

The CDR3 region is CASSPTGPYEQYF. The CDR3 DNA follows: TGTGCCAGCAGTCCGACAGGGCCATACGAGCAGTACTTC. This chain uses TRBV27 with TRBJ2-7; 7 nucleotides match TRBD1. This CDR3 has 13 residues. Germline CDR1 and CDR2: MNHEY and SMNVEV (reference sequence). V was pared by 5 bases and J by 4 bases, with 5 bases of the junction left unmatched.

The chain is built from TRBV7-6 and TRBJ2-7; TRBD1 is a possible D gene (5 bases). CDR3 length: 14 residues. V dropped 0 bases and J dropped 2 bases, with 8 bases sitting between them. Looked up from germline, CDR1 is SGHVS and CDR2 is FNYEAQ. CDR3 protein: CASSLAAGTYEQYF. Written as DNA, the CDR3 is TGTGCCAGCAGCTTAGCGGCAGGGACCTACGAGCAGTACTTC.

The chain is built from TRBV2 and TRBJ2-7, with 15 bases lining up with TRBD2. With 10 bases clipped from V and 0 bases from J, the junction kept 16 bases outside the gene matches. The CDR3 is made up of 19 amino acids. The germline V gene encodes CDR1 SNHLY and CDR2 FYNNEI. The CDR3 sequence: CATRGGLAGGLRTSYEQYF. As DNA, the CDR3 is TGTGCCACCAGGGGGGGACTAGCGGGGGGACTCCGGACCTCCTACGAGCAGTACTTC.

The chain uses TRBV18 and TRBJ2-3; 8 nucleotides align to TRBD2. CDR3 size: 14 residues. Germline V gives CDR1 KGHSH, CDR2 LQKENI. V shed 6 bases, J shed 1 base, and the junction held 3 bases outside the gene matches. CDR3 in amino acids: CASSPGLGTDTQYF. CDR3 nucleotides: TGTGCCAGCTCCCCGGGACTAGGCACAGATACGCAGTATTTT.

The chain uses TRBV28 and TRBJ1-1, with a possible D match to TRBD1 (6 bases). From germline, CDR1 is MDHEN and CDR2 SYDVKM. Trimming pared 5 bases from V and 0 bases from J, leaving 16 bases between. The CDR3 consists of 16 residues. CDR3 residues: CASSPPTGSVNTEAFF. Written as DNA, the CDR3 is TGTGCCAGCAGTCCCCCAACAGGGTCGGTGAACACTGAAGCTTTCTTT. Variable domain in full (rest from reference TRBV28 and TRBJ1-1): DVKVTQSSRYLVKRTGEKVFLECVQDMDHENMFWYRQDPGLGLRLIYFSYDVKMKEKGDIPEGYSVSREKKERFSLILESASTNQTSMYLCASSPPTGSVNTEAFFGQGTRLTVV.

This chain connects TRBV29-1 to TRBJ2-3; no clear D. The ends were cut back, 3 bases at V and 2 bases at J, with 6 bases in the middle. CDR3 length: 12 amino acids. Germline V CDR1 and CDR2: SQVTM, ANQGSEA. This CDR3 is CSVDYLTDTQYF. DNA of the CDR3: TGCAGCGTTGATTACCTCACAGATACGCAGTATTTT.

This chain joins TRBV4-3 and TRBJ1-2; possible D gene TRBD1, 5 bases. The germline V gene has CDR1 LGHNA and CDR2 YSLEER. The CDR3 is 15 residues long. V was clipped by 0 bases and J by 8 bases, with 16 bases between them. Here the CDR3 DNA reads TGCGCCAGCAGCCAAGATGTAGGGCAGGGCCGCGGCTACACCTTC. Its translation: CASSQDVGQGRGYTF.

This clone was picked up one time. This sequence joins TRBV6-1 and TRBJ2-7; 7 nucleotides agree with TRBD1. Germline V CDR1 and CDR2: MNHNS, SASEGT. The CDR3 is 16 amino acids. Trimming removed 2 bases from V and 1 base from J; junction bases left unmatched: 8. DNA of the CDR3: TGTGCCAGCAGTGAACTGGGGGACAGCCCATCCTACGAGCAGTACTTC. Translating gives CASSELGDSPSYEQYF.

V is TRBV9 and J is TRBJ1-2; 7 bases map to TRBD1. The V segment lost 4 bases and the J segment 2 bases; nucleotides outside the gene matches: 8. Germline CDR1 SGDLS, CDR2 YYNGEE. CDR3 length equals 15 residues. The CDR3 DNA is TGTGCCAGCAGCCCCGAGACAGGGAAGAACTATGGCTACACCTTC. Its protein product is CASSPETGKNYGYTF.

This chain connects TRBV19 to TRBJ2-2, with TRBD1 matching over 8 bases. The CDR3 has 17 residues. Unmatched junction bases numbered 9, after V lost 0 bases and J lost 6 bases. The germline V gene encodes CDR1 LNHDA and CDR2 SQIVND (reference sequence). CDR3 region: CASSIDPGRGRSGELFF. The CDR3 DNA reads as TGTGCCAGTAGTATAGATCCCGGCAGGGGGCGTTCCGGGGAGCTGTTTTTT. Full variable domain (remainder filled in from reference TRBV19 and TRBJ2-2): DGGITQSPKYLFRKEGQNVTLSCEQNLNHDAMYWYRQDPGQGLRLIYYSQIVNDFQKGDIAEGYSVSREKKESFPLTVTSAQKNPTAFYLCASSIDPGRGRSGELFFGEGSRLTVL.

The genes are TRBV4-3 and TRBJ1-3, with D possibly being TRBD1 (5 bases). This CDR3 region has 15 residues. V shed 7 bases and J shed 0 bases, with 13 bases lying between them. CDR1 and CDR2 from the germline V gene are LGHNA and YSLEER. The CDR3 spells CASTGTQDSGNTIYF. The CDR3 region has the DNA TGCGCCAGCACCGGGACGCAGGACTCTGGAAACACCATATATTTT.

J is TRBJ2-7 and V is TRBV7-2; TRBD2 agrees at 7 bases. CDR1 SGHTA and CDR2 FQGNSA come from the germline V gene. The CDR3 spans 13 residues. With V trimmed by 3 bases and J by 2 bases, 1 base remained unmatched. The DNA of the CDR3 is TGTGCCAGCAGCTTTGGACTAGCCTACGAGCAGTACTTC. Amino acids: CASSFGLAYEQYF.

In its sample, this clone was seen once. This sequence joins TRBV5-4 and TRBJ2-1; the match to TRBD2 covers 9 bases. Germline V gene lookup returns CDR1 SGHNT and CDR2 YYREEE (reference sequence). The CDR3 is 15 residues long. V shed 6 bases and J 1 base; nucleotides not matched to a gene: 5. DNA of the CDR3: TGTGCCAGCATTTCAGCGGGGGGTTCCTACAATGAGCAGTTCTTC. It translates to CASISAGGSYNEQFF.

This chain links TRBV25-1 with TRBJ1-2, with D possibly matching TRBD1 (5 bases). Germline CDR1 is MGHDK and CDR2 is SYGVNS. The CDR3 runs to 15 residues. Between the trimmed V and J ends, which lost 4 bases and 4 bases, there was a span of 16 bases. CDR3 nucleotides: TGTGCCAGCAGTGTTGGTGGAGGGGAGTTCTATGGCTACACCTTC. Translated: CASSVGGGEFYGYTF.

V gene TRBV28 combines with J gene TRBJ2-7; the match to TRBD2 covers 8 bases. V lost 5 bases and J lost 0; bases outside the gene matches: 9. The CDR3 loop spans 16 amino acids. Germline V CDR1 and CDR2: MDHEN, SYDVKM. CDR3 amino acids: CASSIWTAGDSYEQYF. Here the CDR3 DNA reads TGTGCCAGCAGTATTTGGACAGCGGGGGACTCCTACGAGCAGTACTTC.

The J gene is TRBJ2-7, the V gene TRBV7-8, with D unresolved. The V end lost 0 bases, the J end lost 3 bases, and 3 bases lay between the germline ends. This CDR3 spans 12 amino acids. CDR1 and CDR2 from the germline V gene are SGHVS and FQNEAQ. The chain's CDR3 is CASSLANYEQYF. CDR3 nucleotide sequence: TGTGCCAGCAGCTTAGCCAACTACGAGCAGTACTTC.

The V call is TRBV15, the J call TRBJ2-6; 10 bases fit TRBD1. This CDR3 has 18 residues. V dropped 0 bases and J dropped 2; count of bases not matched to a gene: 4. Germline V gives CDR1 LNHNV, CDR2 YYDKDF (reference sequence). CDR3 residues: CATSRDRTGGTGANVLTF. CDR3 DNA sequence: TGTGCCACCAGCAGAGATCGGACAGGGGGTACTGGGGCCAACGTCCTGACTTTC.

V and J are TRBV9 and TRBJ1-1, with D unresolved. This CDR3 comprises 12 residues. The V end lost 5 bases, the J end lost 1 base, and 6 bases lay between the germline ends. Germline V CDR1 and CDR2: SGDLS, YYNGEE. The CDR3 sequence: CASRGWNTEAFF. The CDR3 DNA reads TGTGCCAGCAGGGGGTGGAACACTGAAGCTTTCTTT.

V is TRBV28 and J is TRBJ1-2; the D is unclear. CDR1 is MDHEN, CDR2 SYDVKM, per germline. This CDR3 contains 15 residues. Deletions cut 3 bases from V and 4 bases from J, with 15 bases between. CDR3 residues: CASSFVGAASYGYTF. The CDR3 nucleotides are TGTGCCAGCAGTTTCGTCGGCGCAGCCTCCTATGGCTACACCTTC.